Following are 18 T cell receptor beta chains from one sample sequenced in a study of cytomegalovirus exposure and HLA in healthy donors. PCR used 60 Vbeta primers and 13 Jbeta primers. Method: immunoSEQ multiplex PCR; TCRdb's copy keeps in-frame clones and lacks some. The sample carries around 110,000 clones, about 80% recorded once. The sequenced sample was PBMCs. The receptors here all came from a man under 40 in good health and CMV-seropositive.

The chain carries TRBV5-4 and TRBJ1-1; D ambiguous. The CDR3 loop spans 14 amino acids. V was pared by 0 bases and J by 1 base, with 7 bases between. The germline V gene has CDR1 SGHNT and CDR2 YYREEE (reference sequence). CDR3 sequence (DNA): TGTGCCAGCAGCTTGGCTGGCAGGAACACTGAAGCTTTCTTT. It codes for CASSLAGRNTEAFF.

The CDR3 sequence is CASSGQGSRNEKLFF. In DNA form, the CDR3 reads TGTGCCAGCAGTGGTCAGGGGTCGAGAAATGAAAAACTGTTTTTT. V and J are TRBV2 and TRBJ1-4; tentatively, D is TRBD1 (6 bases). The CDR3 length is 15 residues. Trimming pared 4 bases from V and 5 bases from J, leaving 14 bases between. The germline V gene has CDR1 SNHLY and CDR2 FYNNEI.

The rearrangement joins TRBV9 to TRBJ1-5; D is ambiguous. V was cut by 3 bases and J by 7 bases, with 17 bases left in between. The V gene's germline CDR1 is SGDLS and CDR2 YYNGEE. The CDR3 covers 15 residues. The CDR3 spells CASSARSGLGQPQHF. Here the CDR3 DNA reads TGTGCCAGCAGCGCCAGGAGCGGGTTAGGGCAGCCCCAGCATTTT.

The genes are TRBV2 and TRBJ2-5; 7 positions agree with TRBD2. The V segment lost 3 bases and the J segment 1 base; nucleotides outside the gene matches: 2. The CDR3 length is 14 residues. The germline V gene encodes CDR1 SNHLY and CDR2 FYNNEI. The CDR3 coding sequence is TGTGCCAGCAGTGAGGGGGGGGGCCAAGAGACCCAGTACTTC. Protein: CASSEGGGQETQYF.

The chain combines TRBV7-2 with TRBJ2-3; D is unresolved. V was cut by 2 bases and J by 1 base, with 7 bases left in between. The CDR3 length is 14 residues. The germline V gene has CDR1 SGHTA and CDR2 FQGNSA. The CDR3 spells CASSLQRGTDTQYF. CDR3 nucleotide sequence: TGTGCCAGCAGCTTACAACGGGGCACAGATACGCAGTATTTT.

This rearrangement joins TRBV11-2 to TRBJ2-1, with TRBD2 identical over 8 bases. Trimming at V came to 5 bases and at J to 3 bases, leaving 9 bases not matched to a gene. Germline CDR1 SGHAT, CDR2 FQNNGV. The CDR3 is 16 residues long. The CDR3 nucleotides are TGTGCCAGCAGCCACCTCGGTAGCGGGATCTACAATGAGCAGTTCTTC. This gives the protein CASSHLGSGIYNEQFF.

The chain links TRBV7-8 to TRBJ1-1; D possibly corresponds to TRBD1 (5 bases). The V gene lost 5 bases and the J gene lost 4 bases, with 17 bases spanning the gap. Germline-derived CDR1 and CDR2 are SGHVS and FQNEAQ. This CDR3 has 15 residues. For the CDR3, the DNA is TGTGCCAGCAGCCCACCGGACAAGCGGGCCACTGAAGCTTTCTTT. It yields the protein CASSPPDKRATEAFF. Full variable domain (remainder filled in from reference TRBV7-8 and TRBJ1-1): GAGVSQSPRYKVAKRGQDVALRCDPISGHVSLFWYQQALGQGPEFLTYFQNEAQLDKSGLPSDRFFAERPEGSVSTLKIQRTQQEDSAVYLCASSPPDKRATEAFFGQGTRLTVV.

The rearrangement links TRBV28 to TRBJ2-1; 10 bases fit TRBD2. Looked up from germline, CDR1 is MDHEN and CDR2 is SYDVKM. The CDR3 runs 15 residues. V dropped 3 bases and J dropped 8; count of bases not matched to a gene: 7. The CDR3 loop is CASSLVAGGGYEQFF. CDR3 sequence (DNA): TGTGCCAGCAGTTTGGTAGCGGGAGGAGGCTATGAGCAGTTCTTC.

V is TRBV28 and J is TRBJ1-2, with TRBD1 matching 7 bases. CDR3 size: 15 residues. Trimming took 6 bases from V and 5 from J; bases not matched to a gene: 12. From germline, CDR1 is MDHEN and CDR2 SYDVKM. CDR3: CASSRQGGRGYGYTF. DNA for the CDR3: TGTGCCAGCAGCCGGCAAGGGGGCAGGGGGTATGGCTACACCTTC.

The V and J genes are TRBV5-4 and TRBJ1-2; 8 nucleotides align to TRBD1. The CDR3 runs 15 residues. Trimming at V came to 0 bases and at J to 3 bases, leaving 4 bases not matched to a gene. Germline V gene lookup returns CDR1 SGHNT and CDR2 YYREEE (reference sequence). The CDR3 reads CASSLGLTGDYGYTF. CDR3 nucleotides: TGTGCCAGCAGCTTGGGTCTGACAGGGGACTATGGCTACACCTTC.

The chain's CDR3 is CASSGTLSGSYEQYF. The CDR3 bases are TGTGCCAGCAGCGGGACCTTGAGCGGGAGTTACGAGCAGTACTTC. The V gene is TRBV9, the J gene TRBJ2-7; TRBD2 aligns across 8 bases. CDR3 length equals 15 residues. Losses at the gene ends were 3 bases for V and 4 bases for J; bases not matched to a gene: 9. Germline lookup yields CDR1 SGDLS and CDR2 YYNGEE.

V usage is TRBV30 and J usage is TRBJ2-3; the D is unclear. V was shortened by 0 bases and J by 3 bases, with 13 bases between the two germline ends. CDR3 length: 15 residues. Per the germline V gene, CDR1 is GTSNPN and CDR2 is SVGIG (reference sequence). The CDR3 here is CAWSVGQTWTDTQYF. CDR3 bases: TGTGCCTGGAGTGTAGGCCAGACTTGGACAGATACGCAGTATTTT.

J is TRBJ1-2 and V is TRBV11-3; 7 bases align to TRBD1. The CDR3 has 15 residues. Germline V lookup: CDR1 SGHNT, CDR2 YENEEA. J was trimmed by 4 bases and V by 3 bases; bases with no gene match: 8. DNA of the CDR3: TGTGCCAGCAGCTTCGACCGGGACAGAAGCTATGGCTACACCTTC. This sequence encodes CASSFDRDRSYGYTF.

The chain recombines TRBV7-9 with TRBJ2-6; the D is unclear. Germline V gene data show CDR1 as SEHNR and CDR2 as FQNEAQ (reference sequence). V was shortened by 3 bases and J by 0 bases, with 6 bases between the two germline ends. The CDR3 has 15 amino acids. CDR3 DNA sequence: TGTGCCAGCAGCTTGTCCGGCTCTGGGGCCAACGTCCTGACTTTC. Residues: CASSLSGSGANVLTF.

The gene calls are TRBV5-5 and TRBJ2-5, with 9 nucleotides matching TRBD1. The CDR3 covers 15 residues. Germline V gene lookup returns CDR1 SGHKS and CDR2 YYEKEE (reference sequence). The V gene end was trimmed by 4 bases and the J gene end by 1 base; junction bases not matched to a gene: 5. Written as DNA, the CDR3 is TGTGCCAGCAGCCCGACAGGGGGGTTCCAAGAGACCCAGTACTTC. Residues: CASSPTGGFQETQYF.

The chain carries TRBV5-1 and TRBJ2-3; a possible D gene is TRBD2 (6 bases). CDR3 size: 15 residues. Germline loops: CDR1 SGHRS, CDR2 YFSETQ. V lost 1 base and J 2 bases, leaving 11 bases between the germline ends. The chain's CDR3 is CASSLYGSLTDTQYF. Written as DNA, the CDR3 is TGCGCCAGCAGCTTGTACGGGAGTCTCACAGATACGCAGTATTTT.

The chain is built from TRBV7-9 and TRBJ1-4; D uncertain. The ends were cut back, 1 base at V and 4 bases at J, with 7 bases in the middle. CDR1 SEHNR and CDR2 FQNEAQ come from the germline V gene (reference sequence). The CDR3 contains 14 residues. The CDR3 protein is CASSLVEFNEKLFF. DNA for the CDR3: TGTGCCAGCAGCTTAGTGGAGTTTAATGAAAAACTGTTTTTT.

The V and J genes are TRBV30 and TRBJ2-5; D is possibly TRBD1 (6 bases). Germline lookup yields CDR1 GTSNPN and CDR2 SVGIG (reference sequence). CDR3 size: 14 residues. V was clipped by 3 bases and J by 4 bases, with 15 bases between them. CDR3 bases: TGTGCCTGGAGGGGATGGGACACCGGAGAGACCCAGTACTTC. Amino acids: CAWRGWDTGETQYF.